One sample yielded the 32 T cell receptor beta chains listed below, sequenced in a study of patients and donors after allogeneic stem cell transplantation. TCRdb independently ran MiXCR on the RT-PCR reads; one entry per CDR3 protein. The data show 150,000 to 200,000 distinct CDR3 sequences, less than 45% seen once. Input material: blood, either unsorted or a sorted T cell fraction (not recorded which). These receptors were collected from a human donor who was either an allogeneic HSCT recipient or a stem cell or donor lymphocyte infusion donor (not recorded which). It is not recorded whose cells these are; they may come from a transplant donor.

A few counts support this clonotype. The rearrangement joins TRBV6-5 to TRBJ1-2, with 9 bases identical to TRBD1. The V gene end was trimmed by 6 bases and the J gene end by 4 bases; junction bases not matched to a gene: 9. CDR1 is MNHEY and CDR2 is SVGAGI in the germline V gene. This CDR3 has 15 residues. The CDR3 DNA reads as TGTGCCAGCAGGGGTACAGGGACAGGGAGCTATGGCTACACCTTC. Translation gives CASRGTGTGSYGYTF.

Only a few counts were recorded for this clonotype. The chain recombines TRBV28 with TRBJ2-1; TRBD2 matches 12 bases. Germline V gene lookup returns CDR1 MDHEN and CDR2 SYDVKM. J gave up 5 bases and V 3 bases, and 2 bases lay outside the gene matches. The CDR3 totals 15 residues. CDR3 residues: CASSFSSGRDNEQFF. CDR3 in DNA: TGTGCCAGCAGTTTCTCTAGCGGGAGGGACAATGAGCAGTTCTTC. Variable domain in full (rest from reference TRBV28 and TRBJ2-1): DVKVTQSSRYLVKRTGEKVFLECVQDMDHENMFWYRQDPGLGLRLIYFSYDVKMKEKGDIPEGYSVSREKKERFSLILESASTNQTSMYLCASSFSSGRDNEQFFGPGTRLTVL.

Note on this clonotype: Relative to the germline gene, one junction end is altered; a read error may explain this. V and J are TRBV6-6 and TRBJ2-3, with TRBD1 as a possible D gene (5 bases). The CDR3 covers 15 residues. The V gene's germline CDR1 is MNHNY and CDR2 SVGAGI (reference sequence). CDR3 protein: CASSYLQVGTNTQYF. The CDR3, as DNA: TGTGCCAGCAGTTACTTACAGGTTGGCACAAATACGCAGTATTTT.

The chain combines TRBV7-2 with TRBJ2-1; D unresolved. CDR3 size: 11 residues. V lost 2 bases, J lost 8 bases, and 4 bases lay in between. Germline V gene sequence: CDR1 SGHTA, CDR2 FQGNSA. CDR3 residues: CASSLFYEQFF. CDR3 nucleotides: TGTGCCAGCAGCTTATTCTATGAGCAGTTCTTC. The full variable domain, in which reference TRBV7-2 and TRBJ2-1 provide the parts outside the CDR3, is GAGVSQSPSNKVTEKGKDVELRCDPISGHTALYWYRQSLGQGLEFLIYFQGNSAPDKSGLPSDRFSAERTGGSVSTLTIQRTQQEDSAVYLCASSLFYEQFFGPGTRLTVL.

A few counts support this clonotype. The chain carries TRBV28 and TRBJ1-1, with TRBD1 matching over 8 bases. Per the germline V gene, CDR1 is MDHEN and CDR2 is SYDVKM. V dropped 11 bases and J dropped 7; count of bases not matched to a gene: 6. The CDR3 loop spans 11 amino acids. The CDR3 region is CAAQGADEAFF. The CDR3 region has the DNA TGTGCCGCCCAGGGGGCGGATGAAGCTTTCTTT.

This clonotype was detected a few times. V gene TRBV12-3 or TRBV12-4 combines with J gene TRBJ2-1, with a weak D call TRBD2 (5 bases). V shed 3 bases and J shed 9 bases, with 9 bases lying between them. The CDR3 loop spans 12 amino acids. CDR3 in amino acids: CASSLIASEQFF. In DNA, the CDR3 is TGTGCCAGCAGTTTGATAGCGAGTGAGCAGTTCTTC.

V gene TRBV7-9 combines with J gene TRBJ1-2; D is possibly TRBD1 (5 bases). Per germline, CDR1 SEHNR and CDR2 FQNEAQ (reference sequence). Deletions cut 1 base from V and 0 bases from J, with 6 bases between. The CDR3 sequence is 14 residues long. CDR3 coding DNA: TGTGCCAGCAGCTTAGGACAGACTAACTATGGCTACACCTTC. Amino acid sequence: CASSLGQTNYGYTF.

The chain joins TRBV5-6 to TRBJ2-1, with 12 bases that match TRBD2. The germline CDR1 and CDR2 sequences are SGHDT and YYEEEE. The J segment lost 4 bases and the V segment lost 4 bases, leaving 3 bases of the junction unmatched. The CDR3 spans 15 residues. The CDR3 DNA is TGTGCCAGCAGCAGGGGACTAGCGGGTTACAATGAGCAGTTCTTC. As protein: CASSRGLAGYNEQFF. Together with reference TRBV5-6 and TRBJ2-1, the CDR3 gives the full variable domain: DAGVTQSPTHLIKTRGQQVTLRCSPKSGHDTVSWYQQALGQGPQFIFQYYEEEERQRGNFPDRFSGHQFPNYSSELNVNALLLGDSALYLCASSRGLAGYNEQFFGPGTRLTVL.

Here the CDR3 reads CASSSPGLTYEQYF. CDR3 bases: TGTGCCAGCAGTTCGCCCGGGCTAACCTACGAGCAGTACTTC. The rearrangement joins TRBV6-5 to TRBJ2-7; D uncertain. V lost 4 bases and J lost 2, with 12 bases in between. CDR1 and CDR2 (germline): MNHEY, SVGAGI. This CDR3 comprises 14 residues.

Worth noting for this clonotype: A junction end diverges from the germline sequence, so it may reflect a read error. CDR3 loop: CASSSTQGAQTNF. DNA of the CDR3: TGTGCCAGCAGTTCCACCCAGGGGGCGCAGACAAACTTC. The chain links TRBV12-3 or TRBV12-4 to TRBJ1-2; 8 bases map to TRBD1. This CDR3 is 13 amino acids long.

Here the CDR3 reads CASGRGGQDTEAFF. The CDR3 DNA reads as TGTGCCAGCGGACGAGGGGGGCAGGACACTGAAGCTTTCTTT. V usage is TRBV12-3 or TRBV12-4 and J usage is TRBJ1-1, with D possibly being TRBD1 (6 bases). This CDR3 contains 14 residues. The ends were cut back, 8 bases at V and 3 bases at J, with 16 bases in the middle.

The rearrangement uses TRBV15 and TRBJ2-1; D is possibly TRBD1 (5 bases). Trimming shortened V by 4 bases and J by 8 bases, and 21 bases separated the two germline ends. This CDR3 has 16 residues. Germline-derived CDR1 and CDR2 are LNHNV and YYDKDF (reference sequence). In DNA form, the CDR3 reads TGTGCCACCAGCACACCCCCCAGGGTTTTGGATGATGAGCAGTTCTTC. Translating it yields CATSTPPRVLDDEQFF.

V gene TRBV2 combines with J gene TRBJ2-7; no definite D call. V lost 6 bases, J lost 2 bases, and 11 bases lay in between. This CDR3 has 13 residues. Germline loops: CDR1 SNHLY, CDR2 FYNNEI. The CDR3 protein is CASRQRFTYEQYF. The CDR3 region has the DNA TGTGCCAGCAGGCAACGGTTTACCTACGAGCAGTACTTC.

This sequence joins TRBV18 and TRBJ2-1; 9 positions match TRBD2. The J segment lost 3 bases and the V segment lost 4 bases, leaving 4 bases of the junction unmatched. Germline V gives CDR1 KGHSH, CDR2 LQKENI. The length of the CDR3 is 15 residues. CDR3 sequence: CASSRGSGSYNEQFF. In DNA, the CDR3 is TGTGCCAGCTCACGGGGTAGCGGGAGCTACAATGAGCAGTTCTTC.

The chain recombines TRBV20-1 with TRBJ1-2; D is unclear. Trimming shortened V by 6 bases and J by 0 bases, and 20 bases separated the two germline ends. Germline CDR1 and CDR2: DFQATT and SNEGSKA (reference sequence). The CDR3 sequence is 16 residues long. The CDR3 DNA reads as TGCAGTGCCCCCGGTCGGCAGCTCACCGCTAACTATGGCTACACCTTC. It translates to CSAPGRQLTANYGYTF.

This rearrangement joins TRBV4-3 to TRBJ2-5; D call uncertain. Germline CDR1 and CDR2: LGHNA and YSLEER. The V end lost 0 bases, the J end lost 6 bases, and 11 bases lay between the germline ends. This CDR3 has 14 residues. DNA of the CDR3: TGCGCCAGCAGCCAAGAAGGAGTCCCAAAGACCCAGTACTTC. Its translation: CASSQEGVPKTQYF.

This clonotype was observed a handful of times. V gene TRBV28 combines with J gene TRBJ2-5; 8 nucleotides agree with TRBD2. This CDR3 is built from 13 residues. J lost 4 bases, V lost 3 bases, and 1 base had no gene match. Germline CDR1 is MDHEN and CDR2 is SYDVKM. The CDR3 DNA sequence: TGTGCCAGCAGTTTTCTAGCGGGAGAGACCCAGTACTTC. This sequence encodes CASSFLAGETQYF.

This clonotype was picked up a small number of times. The gene calls are TRBV29-1 and TRBJ2-1, with TRBD2 as a possible D gene (5 bases). The V gene's germline CDR1 is SQVTM and CDR2 ANQGSEA. The CDR3 covers 15 residues. The V gene lost 1 base and the J gene lost 1 base, with 11 bases spanning the gap. CDR3 sequence: CSVEVVAPSYNEQFF. The DNA for the CDR3 is TGCAGCGTTGAAGTAGTAGCGCCGTCCTACAATGAGCAGTTCTTC.

The chain combines TRBV12-3 or TRBV12-4 with TRBJ1-1, with a weak D call TRBD1 (5 bases). Trimming took 1 base from V and 4 from J, leaving 13 bases between them. The CDR3 is 15 amino acids. The CDR3 loop is CASSLGQGTVTEAFF. The CDR3 region has the DNA TGTGCCAGCAGTTTAGGTCAGGGAACAGTCACTGAAGCTTTCTTT.

This clonotype was counted a few times. The chain combines TRBV28 with TRBJ2-5, with D perhaps TRBD1 (5 bases). The CDR3 is made up of 14 amino acids. Trimming pared 3 bases from V and 5 bases from J, leaving 13 bases between. Per the germline V gene, CDR1 is MDHEN and CDR2 is SYDVKM. The CDR3 spells CASSLFQGGETQYF. The CDR3 DNA reads TGTGCCAGCAGTTTGTTTCAGGGCGGCGAGACCCAGTACTTC.

This sequence joins TRBV4-2 and TRBJ2-5, with 9 bases matching TRBD2. V was pared by 4 bases and J by 1 base, with 7 bases of the junction left unmatched. The CDR3 is 16 residues long. Per the germline V gene, CDR1 is LGHNA and CDR2 is YNFKEQ. The CDR3 coding sequence is TGTGCCAGCAGCCCCCGAGGTAGCGGGGGCCAAGAGACCCAGTACTTC. It yields the protein CASSPRGSGGQETQYF.

This clonotype was seen a few times. The chain links TRBV4-1 to TRBJ1-4; no firm D call. Between the trimmed V and J ends, which lost 4 bases and 5 bases, there was a span of 8 bases. Germline V gives CDR1 MGHRA, CDR2 YSYEKL. The CDR3 runs 13 residues. CDR3: CASSRAPNEKLFF. The CDR3 DNA reads TGCGCCAGCAGCCGCGCCCCAAATGAAAAACTGTTTTTT.

This clonotype was detected only a few times. This chain links TRBV12-3 or TRBV12-4 with TRBJ2-2; D is perhaps TRBD2 (6 bases). The CDR3 is made up of 15 amino acids. Trimming took 3 bases from V and 4 from J, leaving 12 bases between them. The CDR3 sequence: CASSLEGTATGELFF. In DNA, the CDR3 is TGTGCCAGCAGTTTGGAGGGGACGGCCACCGGGGAGCTGTTTTTT.

V usage is TRBV9 and J usage is TRBJ2-1, with D unresolved. The CDR3 sequence is 15 residues long. V lost 0 bases and J lost 0, with 7 bases in between. The V gene's germline CDR1 is SGDLS and CDR2 YYNGEE. This CDR3 is CASSVEVSSYNEQFF. Here the CDR3 DNA reads TGTGCCAGCAGCGTAGAGGTATCCTCCTACAATGAGCAGTTCTTC. Full variable domain (outside the CDR3, taken from reference TRBV9 and TRBJ2-1): DSGVTQTPKHLITATGQRVTLRCSPRSGDLSVYWYQQSLDQGLQFLIQYYNGEERAKGNILERFSAQQFPDLHSELNLSSLELGDSALYFCASSVEVSSYNEQFFGPGTRLTVL.

The chain couples TRBV6-4 to TRBJ2-1; TRBD2 aligns across 8 bases. Germline values: CDR1 MRHNA, CDR2 SNTAGT. The CDR3 is 15 residues long. V dropped 4 bases and J dropped 6; count of bases not matched to a gene: 8. The CDR3 reads CASSAFSGKGNEQFF. CDR3 DNA: TGTGCCAGCAGTGCATTTAGCGGGAAGGGCAATGAGCAGTTCTTC.

The chain is built from TRBV12-3 or TRBV12-4 and TRBJ2-1; tentative D call: TRBD2 (6 bases). This CDR3 has 15 residues. V shed 5 bases and J shed 7 bases, with 18 bases lying between them. CDR3 sequence reads: CASSGGAGRPNEQFF. The DNA of the CDR3 is TGTGCCAGCAGTGGAGGGGCGGGTCGACCTAATGAGCAGTTCTTC.

The chain recombines TRBV6-5 with TRBJ2-7; possibly TRBD2 for D (5 bases). Germline CDR1 is MNHEY and CDR2 is SVGAGI. The CDR3 is 14 residues long. The V end was cut by 0 bases, the J end by 2 bases, with 8 bases between. The DNA of the CDR3 is TGTGCCAGCAGTTACTCAAGCGGCCCCTACGAGCAGTACTTC. The encoded protein is CASSYSSGPYEQYF.

The CDR3 DNA reads TGTGCCAGCAGCGTAAAGGTTAGCAATCAGCCCCAGCATTTT. Translating it yields CASSVKVSNQPQHF. The chain employs TRBV9 and TRBJ1-5, with D hard to call. CDR3 size: 14 residues. The germline CDR1 and CDR2 sequences are SGDLS and YYNGEE. V was pared by 1 base and J by 0 bases, with 5 bases between. The entire variable domain, with the rest obtained from reference TRBV9 and TRBJ1-5, is as follows: DSGVTQTPKHLITATGQRVTLRCSPRSGDLSVYWYQQSLDQGLQFLIQYYNGEERAKGNILERFSAQQFPDLHSELNLSSLELGDSALYFCASSVKVSNQPQHFGDGTRLSIL.

The chain is built from TRBV9 and TRBJ1-2; D may be TRBD1 (6 bases). CDR3 length: 13 amino acids. Germline V gene sequence: CDR1 SGDLS, CDR2 YYNGEE. Trimming shortened V by 4 bases and J by 4 bases, and 11 bases separated the two germline ends. The CDR3 protein is CASSKDRTYGYTF. Written as DNA, the CDR3 is TGTGCCAGCAGCAAAGACAGGACCTATGGCTACACCTTC.

The J gene is TRBJ1-1, the V gene TRBV6-2 or TRBV6-3; D remains unclear. The CDR3 contains 15 residues. The germline CDR1 and CDR2 sequences are MNHEY and SVGEGT. Trimming removed 7 bases from V and 1 base from J, with 16 bases in between. CDR3 sequence reads: CASNPPGNGNTEAFF. As DNA, the CDR3 is TGTGCCAGCAACCCTCCGGGGAATGGGAACACTGAAGCTTTCTTT.

The gene calls are TRBV2 and TRBJ2-3, with D maybe TRBD1 (6 bases). The CDR3 is made up of 15 amino acids. V gave up 7 bases and J gave up 0 bases, with 14 bases separating them. Germline V gene data show CDR1 as SNHLY and CDR2 as FYNNEI. The CDR3 loop is CASTQGWSSTDTQYF. CDR3 DNA: TGTGCCAGCACCCAGGGGTGGTCTAGCACAGATACGCAGTATTTT.

This clonotype was counted a few times. The V gene is TRBV10-3, the J gene TRBJ2-3, with D unclear. The CDR3 totals 16 residues. Germline V gives CDR1 ENHRY, CDR2 SYGVKD. Trimming removed 6 bases at V and 4 bases at J, with 20 bases between. The CDR3 region has the DNA TGTGCCATCAGCGTCCATATGACGTTAGACCCAGATACGCAGTATTTT. Its protein product is CAISVHMTLDPDTQYF.